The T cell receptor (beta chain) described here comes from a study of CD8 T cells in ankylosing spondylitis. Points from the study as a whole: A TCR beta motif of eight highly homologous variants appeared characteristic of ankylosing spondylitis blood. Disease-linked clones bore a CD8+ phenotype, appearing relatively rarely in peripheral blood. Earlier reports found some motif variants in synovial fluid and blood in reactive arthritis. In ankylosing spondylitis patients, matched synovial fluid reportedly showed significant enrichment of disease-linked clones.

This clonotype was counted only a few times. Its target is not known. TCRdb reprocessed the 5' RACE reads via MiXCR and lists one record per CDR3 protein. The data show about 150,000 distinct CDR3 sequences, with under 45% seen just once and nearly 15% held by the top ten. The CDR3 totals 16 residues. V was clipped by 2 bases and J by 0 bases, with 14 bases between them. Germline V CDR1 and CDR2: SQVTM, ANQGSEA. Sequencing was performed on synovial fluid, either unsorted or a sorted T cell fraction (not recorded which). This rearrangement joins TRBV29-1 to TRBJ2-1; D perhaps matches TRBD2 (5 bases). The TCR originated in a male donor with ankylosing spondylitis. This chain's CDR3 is CSVEIGRRSSYNEQFF. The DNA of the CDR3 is TGCAGCGTTGAAATCGGACGGAGGAGCTCCTACAATGAGCAGTTCTTC.